Detailed here is one TCR beta chain. The CDR3 is 16 residues long. V was shortened by 3 bases and J by 0 bases, with 13 bases between the two germline ends. Per the germline V gene, CDR1 is MRHNA and CDR2 is SNTAGT. These data come from a study of blood T cell repertoires in COVID-19. Across the whole study: Sites in the United States, Italy and Spain provided acute and convalescent COVID-19 samples. Sample material is recorded as cDNA or gDNA derived from T cells, B-cell-depleted T cells, or PBMCs.

Study processing details: Nucleated cell number was recorded as an estimate derived from reference gene primer amplification. TCRdb's table, derived via immunoSEQ multiplex PCR, lists solely in-frame clones and lacks some. The V and J calls and clone size were taken over from that table, and D and trimming were inferred from the DNA. The profile shows some 150,000 clones, 80% of them singletons. The receptor's source is a man aged 60-69 years with active or convalescent COVID-19. Sequenced sample: peripheral blood. The chain is built from TRBV6-4 and TRBJ2-3, with D unclear. The CDR3 loop is CASSEWPDSSTDTQYF. In DNA form, the CDR3 reads TGTGCCAGCAGTGAATGGCCAGACTCTAGCACAGATACGCAGTATTTT.